This is a list of T cell receptor beta chains from one sample in a study of blood T cell repertoires in COVID-19. Sequenced by immunoSEQ multiplex PCR; TCRdb stores in-frame clones only, minus some. The sample gives 80,000 to 100,000 clones, over 75% of which show up once; 4% to 5.5% is in the top ten. Specimen: peripheral blood. These receptor sequences come from a man aged 60-69 years with acute or convalescent COVID-19. Both conserved end residues are part of each CDR3. D genes are given only for firm matches. Clone size appears in some rows only: once, few, many, or a class for an expanded clone.

clone size	V gene	J gene	D gene	CDR3 protein	CDR3 DNA
NA	TRBV25-1	TRBJ2-2	TRBD1	CASSQQGAGTGELFF	TGTGCCAGCAGTCAACAGGGGGCCGGCACCGGGGAGCTGTTTTTT
NA	TRBV6-6	TRBJ1-5	TRBD1	CASSRGQGMWDQPQHF	TGTGCCAGCAGTAGGGGACAGGGGATGTGGGATCAGCCCCAGCATTTT
NA	TRBV6-4	TRBJ2-1	NA	CASSESYTGGGSYNEQFF	TGTGCCAGCAGTGAGTCTTATACGGGGGGCGGCTCCTACAATGAGCAGTTCTTC
NA	TRBV10-2	TRBJ2-7	NA	CASSELSGPYEQYF	TGCGCCAGCAGTGAGTTGTCAGGGCCCTACGAGCAGTACTTC
few	TRBV6-2/TRBV6-3	TRBJ2-7	TRBD2	CASSQDSGGFYEQYF	TGTGCCAGCAGTCAGGATAGCGGGGGGTTCTACGAGCAGTACTTC
NA	TRBV9	TRBJ2-3	NA	CASSQGTRSTDTQYF	TGTGCCAGCAGCCAAGGGACACGAAGCACAGATACGCAGTATTTT
NA	TRBV7-2	TRBJ1-2	NA	CASSFGNQGYTF	TGTGCCAGCAGCTTCGGTAACCAAGGCTACACCTTC
few	TRBV7-2	TRBJ2-7	TRBD1	CASSSRDRVFDEQYF	TGTGCCAGCAGCAGCCGGGACAGGGTATTTGACGAGCAGTACTTC
NA	TRBV18	TRBJ1-6	TRBD1	CASSPEARDRGPNSPLHF	TGTGCCAGCTCACCGGAAGCCAGAGACAGGGGCCCTAATTCACCCCTCCACTTT
NA	TRBV5-1	TRBJ2-7	NA	CASSKDSLSHEQYF	TGCGCCAGCAGCAAGGACTCGCTGTCCCACGAGCAGTACTTC
once	TRBV4-1	TRBJ1-6	TRBD1	CASSQSEVEQGRSPLHF	TGCGCCAGCAGCCAATCCGAAGTCGAACAGGGGCGGTCACCCCTCCACTTT
NA	TRBV5-1	TRBJ2-5	TRBD1	CASSTSGQVGETQYF	TGCGCCAGCAGCACCAGCGGACAGGTTGGAGAGACCCAGTACTTC
NA	TRBV4-2	TRBJ2-3	NA	CASSQGTGSLTDTQYF	TGTGCCAGCAGCCAAGGCACCGGGAGTCTCACAGATACGCAGTATTTT
NA	TRBV2	TRBJ2-1	NA	CASTSAGSSYNEQFF	TGTGCCAGCACCTCGGCTGGGAGCTCCTACAATGAGCAGTTCTTC
once	TRBV19	TRBJ1-2	NA	CASGIQGIGGYTF	TGTGCCAGTGGAATTCAGGGCATAGGTGGCTACACCTTC
NA	TRBV11-2	TRBJ2-3	TRBD2	CASSFGGFSTDTQYF	TGTGCCAGCAGCTTCGGGGGGTTTAGCACAGATACGCAGTATTTT
NA	TRBV6-2/TRBV6-3	TRBJ2-6	NA	CASSYFRSGANVLTF	TGTGCCAGCAGTTATTTTCGGTCTGGGGCCAACGTCCTGACTTTC